This TCR beta chain derives from a study of human T cells and chemical hapten exposure. Study overall: Investigators sensitized roughly 2 cm by roughly 2 cm of upper inner arm skin with 2% DPC. Each week of the roughly 23-week study, patients had diphenylcyclopropenone applied to the scalp. General study points: Patch test scores rose with PT1 expanded TCR counts, a positive correlation. Having alopecia, the donors may differ immunologically from healthy people.

The V and J ends lost 8 bases and 4 bases, in that order; junction bases with no gene match: 9. The germline CDR1 and CDR2 sequences are MNHEY and SVGEGT. This CDR3 has 14 residues. This clonotype was observed many times. What it recognizes is unknown. Time point of the sample: pre-sensitization, week 0. This sample's treatment: therapeutic diphenylcyclopropenone sensitization with weekly scalp DPC. From the RACE reads, TCRdb called clonotypes with MiXCR, one entry per CDR3 protein. The sample contains 87,000 or so distinct CDR3 sequences, about 8.9% of which appear only once. This chain connects TRBV6-2 or TRBV6-3 to TRBJ1-1, with TRBD1 identical over 8 bases. The source of this sequence is a woman aged 40 to 49 with alopecia areata. Some clones in this sample may be carry-over from other donors' samples. Sequenced here: whole blood, sampled in connection with sensitization to the hapten diphenylcyclopropenone (DPC). The CDR3: CASGTYRGATEAFF. DNA for the CDR3: TGTGCCAGCGGAACTTACAGGGGGGCCACTGAAGCTTTCTTT.